The rows below give T cell receptor beta chains drawn from one sample of a study of blood T cell repertoires in COVID-19. TCRdb's table, derived via immunoSEQ multiplex PCR, lists solely in-frame clones and lacks some. The table shows more than 60,000 clones, with about nine tenths occurring only once. Sequencing used peripheral blood. Every receptor here comes from a human donor in a cohort sampled during active COVID-19. Each CDR3 is given without its conserved first and last residue.

TRBV6-5,ASSYDRGGNTIY
TRBV5-6,ASSLPHFSGNTIY
TRBV3-1/TRBV3-2,ASSHLGGTRNEQF
TRBV3-1/TRBV3-2,ASSQPSPGTDTQY
TRBV5-1,ASSPGQVRYGYT
TRBV6-2/TRBV6-3,ASSSGQGVLNQPQH
TRBV4-3,ASSQDGGDSYNEQF
TRBV15,ATSRDRLQRANVLT
TRBV6-5,ASNRQMNNSPLH
TRBV27,ASVRGGPNSPLH
TRBV18,ASSPIPQGAAHKETQY
TRBV6-5,ASSPRTGLHQPQH
TRBV7-8,ASSLSTNEKLF
TRBV7-2,ASSFDRSSSYEQY
TRBV28,ASSLSSGISNQPQH
TRBV19,ASSGQGRLNTEAF
TRBV11-2,ASSLGITGSYEQY
TRBV29-1,SVADRGRGNEQF
TRBV27,ASSSHRGPEGYT
TRBV6-5,ASSYVPSSYNEQF
TRBV9,ASSALEQGSPYEQY
TRBV7-9,ASSGAGTENYGYT
TRBV19,ASSRQGMMPYEQY
TRBV25-1,ASSEKDRAFRDTGELF
TRBV2,ASSELGQDYGYT
TRBV6-1,ASSDPGMNTEAF
TRBV13,ASSGGTGVSYEQY
TRBV9,ASSEAGTRNEQY
TRBV30,AWRITAGNTIY
TRBV18,ASSPRQVNEKLF
TRBV4-1,ASSQENPGEAF
TRBV28,ASSQEGGSFGYT
TRBV5-5,ASSLLQGTGSPLH
TRBV11-2,ASSLGTSGDKNIQY
TRBV4-3,ASSQDPKGLAGDEQF
TRBV4-3,ASSQGDRGPHNEQF
TRBV4-1,ASSQVGTSTDTQY
TRBV7-2,ASSLVSVAGEVKTQY
TRBV7-6,ASSSGGPYEQY
TRBV5-4,ASSLAGGGPKSSYNSPLH
TRBV29-1,SVARGTGGTDTQY
TRBV6-6,ASSYSVRDEQY
TRBV19,ASSNRDYGYT
TRBV7-2,ASSPDRGNEAF
TRBV5-1,ASSPGGAKETQY
TRBV21-1,ASSTYREETQY
TRBV7-2,ASSLAEGYEQF
TRBV7-2,ASTIGDRGPYEQY
TRBV10-1,ASSESPTSGDNEQF
TRBV30,AWRNTNLAGGFDEQF
TRBV19,ASTGQAASGLYEQY
TRBV12-5,ASGLVKGLGQPQH